The sequence of this TCR beta chain was determined in a study of OX40 agonist ivuxolimab in advanced cancers. Across the study: Dosing consisted of intravenous ivuxolimab at 0.01 to 10 mg/kg every 2 weeks.

The CDR3 spans 14 residues. V gave up 1 base and J gave up 3 bases, with 8 bases separating them. Germline CDR1 and CDR2: SGDLS and YYNGEE. Findings and limits, study-wide: Relative to CD4+, CD8+ T cells held more expanded clones on average.

Patients were ruled out by autoimmune disease history or systemic immunosuppression. Assay: immunoSEQ multiplex PCR; the TCRdb copy retains only in-frame clones and omits some. In the table there are tens of thousands of clones, approximately 83% of which are singletons. Worth noting for this clone: Its target is unknown.

Material: CD4+ or CD8+ T cells sorted from blood, obtained in a trial of the OX40 agonist ivuxolimab. This TCR derives from an adult with an advanced solid tumor such as melanoma, head and neck, liver or kidney cancer. The chain uses TRBV9 and TRBJ1-5; D unclear. Here the CDR3 reads CASSVRPVNQPQHF. CDR3 coding DNA: TGTGCCAGCAGCGTACGCCCAGTCAATCAGCCCCAGCATTTT. Filled out from reference TRBV9 and TRBJ1-5, the complete variable domain reads DSGVTQTPKHLITATGQRVTLRCSPRSGDLSVYWYQQSLDQGLQFLIQYYNGEERAKGNILERFSAQQFPDLHSELNLSSLELGDSALYFCASSVRPVNQPQHFGDGTRLSIL.